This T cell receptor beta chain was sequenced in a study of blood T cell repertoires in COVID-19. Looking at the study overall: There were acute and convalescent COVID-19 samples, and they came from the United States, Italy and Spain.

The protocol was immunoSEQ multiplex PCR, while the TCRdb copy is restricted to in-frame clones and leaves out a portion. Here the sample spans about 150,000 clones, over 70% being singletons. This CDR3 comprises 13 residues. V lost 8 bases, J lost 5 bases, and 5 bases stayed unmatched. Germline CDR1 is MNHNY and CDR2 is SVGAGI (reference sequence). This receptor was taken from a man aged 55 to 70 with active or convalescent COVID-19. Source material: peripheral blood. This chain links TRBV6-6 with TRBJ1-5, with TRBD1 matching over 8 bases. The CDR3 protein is CASADRGHQPQHF. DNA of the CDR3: TGTGCCAGCGCCGACAGGGGCCATCAGCCCCAGCATTTT.